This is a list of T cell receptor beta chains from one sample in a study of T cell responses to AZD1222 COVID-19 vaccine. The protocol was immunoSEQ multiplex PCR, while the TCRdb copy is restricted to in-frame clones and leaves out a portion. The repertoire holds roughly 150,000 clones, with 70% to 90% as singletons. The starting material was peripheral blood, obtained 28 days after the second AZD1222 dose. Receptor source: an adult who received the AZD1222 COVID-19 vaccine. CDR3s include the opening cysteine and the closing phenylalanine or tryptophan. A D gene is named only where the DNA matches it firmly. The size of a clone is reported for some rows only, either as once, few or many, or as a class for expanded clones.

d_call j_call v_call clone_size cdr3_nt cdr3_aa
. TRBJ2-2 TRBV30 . TGTGCCTGGAGTGTCCAGCGCACCGGGGAGCTGTTTTTT CAWSVQRTGELFF
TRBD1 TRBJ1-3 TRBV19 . TGTGCCAGTAGTAAACCCTACCGGGACAGGGACTCTGGAAACACCATATATTTT CASSKPYRDRDSGNTIYF
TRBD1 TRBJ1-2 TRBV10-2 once TGCGCCAGCAATGGCGGGACAGGGTTCCCCTATGGCTACACCTTC CASNGGTGFPYGYTF
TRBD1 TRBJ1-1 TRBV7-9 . TGTGCCAGCAGCCGTGCAGGGGGGACCACTGAAGCTTTCTTT CASSRAGGTTEAFF
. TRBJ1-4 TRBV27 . TGTGCCAGCAGTTTGACATTTAATGTGGAAAAACTGTTTTTT CASSLTFNVEKLFF
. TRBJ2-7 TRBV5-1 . TGCGCCAGCAGCTTGCATTCCGGGGGCTACGAGCAGTACTTC CASSLHSGGYEQYF
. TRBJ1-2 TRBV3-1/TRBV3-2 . TGTGCCAGCAGCCAAGCCTCGGACAGCCAGGCCTATGGCTACACCTTC CASSQASDSQAYGYTF
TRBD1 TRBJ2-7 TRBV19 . TGTGCCAGTAGTATTGGCGGACAGGCGGCCTACGAGCAGTACTTC CASSIGGQAAYEQYF
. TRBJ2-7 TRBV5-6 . TGTGCCAGCAGCACTGGGACCTCCTACGAGCAGTACTTC CASSTGTSYEQYF
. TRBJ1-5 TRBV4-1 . TGCGCCAGCAGCCAACCGTGGGATAGCAATCAGCCCCAGCATTTT CASSQPWDSNQPQHF
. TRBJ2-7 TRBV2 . TGTGCCAGCAGTGAAAGACCACCGAGCTCCTACGAGCAGTACTTC CASSERPPSSYEQYF
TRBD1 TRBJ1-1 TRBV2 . TGTGCCAGCAGGAAGGGACAGGGTACCACTGAAGCTTTCTTT CASRKGQGTTEAFF
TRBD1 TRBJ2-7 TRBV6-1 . TGTGCCAGCAGTGAACCAGGACAGGCCCCCTACGAGCAGTACTTC CASSEPGQAPYEQYF
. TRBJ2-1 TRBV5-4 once TGTGCCAGCCGATTCCACCCGAAGCGGGACAATGAGCAGTTCTTC CASRFHPKRDNEQFF
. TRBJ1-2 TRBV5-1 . TGCGCCAGCCGGGAGGGCGGCTATGGCTACACCTTC CASREGGYGYTF
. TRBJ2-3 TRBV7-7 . TGTGCCAGCAGCTTAGGGGGTGTAAGCACAGATACGCAGTATTTT CASSLGGVSTDTQYF
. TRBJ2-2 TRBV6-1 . TGTGCCAGCAGTGAGCCTCCGGGATGGGCCCCCGGGGAGCTGTTTTTT CASSEPPGWAPGELFF
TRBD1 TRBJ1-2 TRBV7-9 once TGTGCCAGCAGCATAGGACAGGGGGCGCATGGCTACACCTTC CASSIGQGAHGYTF
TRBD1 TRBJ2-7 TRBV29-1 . TGCAGCGTTTTTACAGGGGGCGATCGGGGGAGCTCCTACGAGCAGTACTTC CSVFTGGDRGSSYEQYF
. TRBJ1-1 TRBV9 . TGTGCCAGCAGCGTAAAGGTGAACACTGAAGCTTTCTTT CASSVKVNTEAFF
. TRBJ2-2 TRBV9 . TGTGCCAGCAGCGTAGAGGGGGGCTTTAACACCGGGGAGCTGTTTTTT CASSVEGGFNTGELFF
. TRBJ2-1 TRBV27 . TGTGCCAGCAGTTTATTTGAGGGACAAAATTACAATGAGCAGTTCTTC CASSLFEGQNYNEQFF
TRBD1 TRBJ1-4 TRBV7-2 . TGTGCCAGCAGCCCTGGATGGACAGGGAACGAAAAACTGTTTTTT CASSPGWTGNEKLFF
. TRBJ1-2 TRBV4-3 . TGCGCCAGCAGCCAAGAATGGGGAACAGGTACTAACTATGGCTACACCTTC CASSQEWGTGTNYGYTF
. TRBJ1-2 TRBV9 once TGTGCCAGCAGTTACAGGACGGGGTCTCTTGTCCTCGATGGCTACACCTTC CASSYRTGSLVLDGYTF
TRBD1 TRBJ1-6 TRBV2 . TGTGCCAGCAGTGTTGGACAGGGGGTTGGTTCACCCCTCCACTTT CASSVGQGVGSPLHF
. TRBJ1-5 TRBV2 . TGTGCCAGCAGTGAACGATCTGGGGGGAATCAGCCCCAGCATTTT CASSERSGGNQPQHF
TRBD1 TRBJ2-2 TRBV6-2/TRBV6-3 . TGTGCCAGCAGTTTCGCCCCGGGACAGGTTTTAACCGGGGAGCTGTTTTTT CASSFAPGQVLTGELFF
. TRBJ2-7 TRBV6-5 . TGTGCCAGCAGGACTCCCTGGGGGCCCTACGAGCAGTACTTC CASRTPWGPYEQYF
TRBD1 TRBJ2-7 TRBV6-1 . TGTGCCAGCAGTGAAGAAAGGGACAGCATCCGACCCTACGAGCAGTACTTC CASSEERDSIRPYEQYF
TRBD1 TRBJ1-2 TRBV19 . TGTGCCAGTAGTATAGACGGGCGATCCAGGGGGCTATTACAAGGCTACACCTTC CASSIDGRSRGLLQGYTF
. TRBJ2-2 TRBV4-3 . TGCGCCAGCAGCCAAGATACGGGGTGGACGGAGAACACCGGGGAGCTGTTTTTT CASSQDTGWTENTGELFF
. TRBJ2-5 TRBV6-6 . TGTGCCAGCAGTTACGGTCGGGGGCTGGAGACCCAGTACTTC CASSYGRGLETQYF
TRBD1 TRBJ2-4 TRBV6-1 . TGTGCCAGCAGTGGAAGGAGCGAGACAGGGCACGGTCTCCTCGCCATTCAGTACTTC CASSGRSETGHGLLAIQYF
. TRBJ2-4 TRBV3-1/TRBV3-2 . TGTGCCAGCAGCCAGTCGGGGATTATAGCCAAAAACATTCAGTACTTC CASSQSGIIAKNIQYF
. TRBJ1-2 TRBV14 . TGTGCCAGCAGCCTCCCCGGGACCAACTATGGCTACACCTTC CASSLPGTNYGYTF
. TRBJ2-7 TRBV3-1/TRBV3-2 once TGTGCCAGCAGCCGACTGGGGGTGAACTACGAGCAGTACTTC CASSRLGVNYEQYF
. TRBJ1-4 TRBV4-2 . TGTGCCAGCAGCCAAGACCGACGGACAGAAAAACTGTTTTTT CASSQDRRTEKLFF
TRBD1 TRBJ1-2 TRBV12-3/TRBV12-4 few TGTGCCAGCAGTTTGAGGCAGGGGGGTGGCTACACCTTC CASSLRQGGGYTF
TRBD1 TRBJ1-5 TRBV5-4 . TGTGCCAGCAGCTTGCAGGGGGCGCCTAATCAGCCCCAGCATTTT CASSLQGAPNQPQHF
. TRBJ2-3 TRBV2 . TGTGCCAGCAGTGAGCCCGGTCATACGCAGTATTTT CASSEPGHTQYF
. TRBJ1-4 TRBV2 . TGTGCCAGCAGCCCAGGGGTTTCGGGTGAAAAACTGTTTTTT CASSPGVSGEKLFF
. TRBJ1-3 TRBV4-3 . TGCGCCAGCAGCCAAGAGAAGATTTCTTCGTTCGGAAACACCATATATTTT CASSQEKISSFGNTIYF
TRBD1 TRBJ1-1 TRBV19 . TGTGCCAGTAGGGACAGGTCGGACACTGAAGCTTTCTTT CASRDRSDTEAFF
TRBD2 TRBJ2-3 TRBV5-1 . TGCGCCAGCAAGGCTAGCGGGGGGGATACGCAGTATTTT CASKASGGDTQYF
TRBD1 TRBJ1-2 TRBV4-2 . TGTGCCAGCAGCCTGACACGGGACAGCTTCTATGGCTACACCTTC CASSLTRDSFYGYTF
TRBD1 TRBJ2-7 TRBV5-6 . TGTGCCAGCAGCAGACAGGGGGCGTCGGGCGAGCAGTACTTC CASSRQGASGEQYF
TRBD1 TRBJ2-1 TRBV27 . TGTGCCAGCAGCACAGCGCTCGGAACCCAAGGGAGAGACAGGGATGAGCAGTTCTTC CASSTALGTQGRDRDEQFF
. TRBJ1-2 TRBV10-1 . TGCGCCAGCAGTGAACTCTATCAGTCGTACGTAAACTATGGCTACACCTTC CASSELYQSYVNYGYTF